This T cell receptor beta chain comes out of a study of OX40 agonist ivuxolimab in advanced cancers. Produced via immunoSEQ multiplex PCR; TCRdb's table is partial and in-frame only. Among tens of thousands of clones, 60% to 80% were seen once, and the ten largest hold 2% to 2.5%. In this sample, this clone turned up many times. The trim removed 2 bases at V and 6 bases at J, leaving 6 bases unmatched. This CDR3 has 14 residues. CDR1 and CDR2 from the germline V gene are MNHNS and SASEGT. Specimen: CD4+ or CD8+ T cells sorted from blood, collected in a trial of the OX40 agonist ivuxolimab. The chain uses TRBV6-1 and TRBJ1-2; 7 bases map to TRBD1. This receptor was identified in an adult with an advanced solid tumor such as melanoma, head and neck, liver or kidney cancer. The CDR3 DNA follows: TGTGCCAGCAGTGAAAGACAGGGTCTGGATGGCTACACCTTC. Protein product: CASSERQGLDGYTF.